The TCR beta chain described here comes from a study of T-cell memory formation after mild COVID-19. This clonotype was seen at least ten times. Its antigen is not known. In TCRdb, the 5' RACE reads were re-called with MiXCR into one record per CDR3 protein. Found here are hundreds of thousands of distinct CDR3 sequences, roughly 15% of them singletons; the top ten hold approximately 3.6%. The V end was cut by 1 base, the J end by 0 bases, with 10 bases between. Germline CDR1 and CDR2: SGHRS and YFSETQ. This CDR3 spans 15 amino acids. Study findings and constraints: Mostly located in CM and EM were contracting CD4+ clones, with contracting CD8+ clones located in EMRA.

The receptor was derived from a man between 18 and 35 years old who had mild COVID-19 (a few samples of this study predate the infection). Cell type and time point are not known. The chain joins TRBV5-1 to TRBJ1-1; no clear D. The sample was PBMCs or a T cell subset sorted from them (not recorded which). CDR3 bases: TGCGCCAGCAGCTTGTGGAACAGACTGAACACTGAAGCTTTCTTT. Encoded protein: CASSLWNRLNTEAFF.